The 30 T cell receptor beta chains below were found in one sample sequenced in a study of identical twins. Via MiXCR, TCRdb re-called the 5' RACE reads, giving one row per CDR3 protein. The sample lists 500,000 to 650,000 distinct CDR3 sequences, 20% to 25% occurring once. The same data also contributed to another study, on yellow fever vaccine responses in identical twins.

The sequenced sample consisted of CD4+ T cells sorted from blood. These receptors came from a woman aged 18-29 years in good health.

The chain combines TRBV5-5 with TRBJ2-3, with D perhaps TRBD1 (5 bases). This CDR3 has 13 residues. V lost 0 bases and J 10 bases, leaving 12 bases between the germline ends. Germline CDR1 SGHKS, CDR2 YYEKEE (reference sequence). The CDR3 nucleotides read TGTGCCAGCAGCTTGGTCCCCAGGGAACCGCAGTATTTT. Translating gives CASSLVPREPQYF.

This clonotype was counted only a few times. The chain uses TRBV6-1 and TRBJ2-2; 11 nucleotides align to TRBD2. Trimming took 8 bases from V and 5 from J; bases not matched to a gene: 4. There are 14 residues in the CDR3. Germline loops: CDR1 MNHNS, CDR2 SASEGT. In DNA, the CDR3 is TGTGCCAGCGGACGACTAGCGGGGACCGGGGAGCTGTTTTTT. Translated: CASGRLAGTGELFF.

This clonotype has only a few counts. The chain combines TRBV12-3 or TRBV12-4 with TRBJ1-6, with 10 bases aligning to TRBD1. The CDR3 extends over 16 amino acids. V shed 7 bases, J shed 10 bases, and the junction held 13 bases outside the gene matches. In DNA form, the CDR3 reads TGTGCCAGCATTCCTTCGGGGGACAGGGGAACCTCACCCCTCCACTTT. It yields the protein CASIPSGDRGTSPLHF.

In its sample, this clonotype was seen a few times. The chain is built from TRBV15 and TRBJ2-2, with D hard to call. V lost 0 bases, J lost 0 bases, and 8 bases lay in between. The CDR3 extends over 16 amino acids. The germline gives CDR1 LNHNV, CDR2 YYDKDF (reference sequence). The CDR3 DNA is TGTGCCACCAGCAGAGAACCCCCCGCGAACACCGGGGAGCTGTTTTTT. It specifies CATSREPPANTGELFF.

This clonotype showed up just once. The chain uses TRBV27 and TRBJ2-3; TRBD1 aligns across 10 bases. Germline assignment: CDR1 MNHEY and CDR2 SMNVEV (reference sequence). The CDR3 totals 16 residues. J gave up 4 bases and V 4 bases, and 8 bases lay outside the gene matches. This CDR3 is CASSSTGGAQADTQYF. DNA of the CDR3: TGTGCCAGCAGTTCGACAGGGGGCGCTCAGGCAGATACGCAGTATTTT.

This clonotype was detected only once. The chain combines TRBV6-1 with TRBJ1-1, with D perhaps matching TRBD1 (6 bases). V lost 5 bases and J 8 bases, leaving 18 bases between the germline ends. Germline-derived CDR1 and CDR2 are MNHNS and SASEGT. The CDR3 is 14 amino acids. CDR3: CASSQKGGSGEAFF. Here the CDR3 DNA reads TGTGCCAGCAGTCAGAAGGGGGGGAGCGGGGAAGCTTTCTTT.

The genes are TRBV2 and TRBJ2-2; 7 nucleotides match TRBD2. The CDR3 covers 17 residues. J lost 0 bases, V lost 7 bases, and 11 bases had no gene match. Germline-derived CDR1 and CDR2 are SNHLY and FYNNEI. The CDR3 DNA follows: TGTGCCAGCACCGACGGCGGGAGACAGACGAACACCGGGGAGCTGTTTTTT. Its translation is CASTDGGRQTNTGELFF.

This chain joins TRBV11-2 and TRBJ2-5; 12 nucleotides line up with TRBD1. V dropped 5 bases and J dropped 2; count of bases not matched to a gene: 6. Germline CDR1 and CDR2: SGHAT and FQNNGV. The CDR3 contains 16 residues. The CDR3 DNA is TGTGCCAGCAGCCCAGGGACAGGGGGCTTGCAAGAGACCCAGTACTTC. It yields the protein CASSPGTGGLQETQYF.

The rearrangement uses TRBV12-3 or TRBV12-4 and TRBJ2-7; D not resolved. V gave up 2 bases and J gave up 4 bases, with 6 bases separating them. There are 12 residues in the CDR3. CDR3 in amino acids: CASSLIWYEQYF. CDR3 coding DNA: TGTGCCAGCAGTTTAATCTGGTACGAGCAGTACTTC.

This chain uses TRBV4-2 with TRBJ2-1, with TRBD2 matching 9 bases. The germline gives CDR1 LGHNA, CDR2 YNFKEQ. This CDR3 spans 14 amino acids. V dropped 7 bases and J dropped 9; count of bases not matched to a gene: 10. CDR3 protein: CASTRAGGQGEQFF. The CDR3 nucleotides read TGTGCCAGCACAAGAGCGGGAGGCCAGGGTGAGCAGTTCTTC.

This clonotype was found a few times. The rearrangement links TRBV5-6 to TRBJ1-6; no clear D gene. From germline, CDR1 is SGHDT and CDR2 YYEEEE. The CDR3 contains 13 residues. Trimming stripped 5 bases from V and 7 bases from J, with 10 bases between. The CDR3 region is CASSWGENSPLHF. The CDR3 nucleotides are TGTGCCAGCAGTTGGGGTGAAAATTCACCCCTCCACTTT.

This clonotype was counted only a few times. The rearrangement links TRBV7-9 to TRBJ2-2, with TRBD2 as a possible D gene (7 bases). Germline lookup yields CDR1 SEHNR and CDR2 FQNEAQ (reference sequence). V lost 4 bases to trimming and J lost 7 bases, with 10 bases between them. This CDR3 comprises 13 residues. CDR3 bases: TGTGCCAGCAGCTCGGGGGGCTTCGGGGAGCTGTTTTTT. Protein: CASSSGGFGELFF.

V usage is TRBV24-1 and J usage is TRBJ2-2; 9 positions match TRBD1. There are 17 residues in the CDR3. J was trimmed by 4 bases and V by 3 bases; bases with no gene match: 8. Germline lookup yields CDR1 KGHDR and CDR2 SFDVKD. The CDR3 region has the DNA TGTGCCACCAGTGATGAGTCCGGGACAGGGCGCACCGGGGAGCTGTTTTTT. Its protein product is CATSDESGTGRTGELFF.

V usage is TRBV5-1 and J usage is TRBJ2-1, with 7 bases that match TRBD1. V shed 3 bases, J shed 4 bases, and the junction held 7 bases outside the gene matches. CDR1 and CDR2 from the germline V gene are SGHRS and YFSETQ. The CDR3 loop spans 15 amino acids. CDR3 DNA sequence: TGCGCCAGCAGCTGGACAGGAGACTTATACAATGAGCAGTTCTTC. Translating it yields CASSWTGDLYNEQFF.

In this sample, this clonotype turned up many times. The chain combines TRBV5-1 with TRBJ2-7; TRBD1 aligns across 9 bases. Germline-derived CDR1 and CDR2 are SGHRS and YFSETQ. The length of the CDR3 is 15 residues. The V gene end was trimmed by 0 bases and the J gene end by 2 bases; junction bases not matched to a gene: 3. The CDR3 DNA follows: TGCGCCAGCAGCTTGGGTGGGACAGGGACCTACGAGCAGTACTTC. Translated, it gives CASSLGGTGTYEQYF.

This clonotype was counted between two and nine times. This chain connects TRBV20-1 to TRBJ2-5, with 12 bases lining up with TRBD2. In germline, CDR1 is DFQATT, CDR2 SNEGSKA (reference sequence). V dropped 1 base and J dropped 4; count of bases not matched to a gene: 4. The CDR3 length is 15 residues. CDR3 amino acids: CSARVTLAGGETQYF. Here the CDR3 DNA reads TGCAGTGCTAGAGTAACACTAGCGGGGGGAGAGACCCAGTACTTC.

This chain uses TRBV18 with TRBJ2-1; no clear D gene. CDR1 and CDR2 (germline): KGHSH, LQKENI. CDR3 length: 12 amino acids. V lost 0 bases and J 8 bases, leaving 5 bases between the germline ends. In DNA form, the CDR3 reads TGTGCCAGCTCACCACCTATCGATGAGCAGTTCTTC. This translates into CASSPPIDEQFF. Drawing the rest from reference TRBV18 and TRBJ2-1, the complete variable domain is NAGVMQNPRHLVRRRGQEARLRCSPMKGHSHVYWYRQLPEEGLKFMVYLQKENIIDESGMPKERFSAEFPKEGPSILRIQQVVRGDSAAYFCASSPPIDEQFFGPGTRLTVL.

J is TRBJ1-1 and V is TRBV20-1, with TRBD1 as a possible D gene (6 bases). Germline CDR1 and CDR2: DFQATT and SNEGSKA (reference sequence). V lost 4 bases, J lost 3 bases, and 15 bases lay in between. The CDR3 loop spans 14 amino acids. The CDR3: CSATMGGLDTEAFF. DNA for the CDR3: TGCAGTGCTACCATGGGGGGCTTGGACACTGAAGCTTTCTTT.

This clonotype has more than one count but fewer than ten. V is TRBV5-1 and J is TRBJ1-1; a possible D gene is TRBD1 (5 bases). There are 14 residues in the CDR3. The V gene's germline CDR1 is SGHRS and CDR2 YFSETQ. V lost 4 bases, J lost 8 bases, and 18 bases lay in between. The CDR3 protein is CASSSQAGNSEAFF. The CDR3 nucleotides are TGCGCCAGCAGCAGTCAGGCAGGGAACTCAGAAGCTTTCTTT.

The rearrangement joins TRBV7-3 to TRBJ2-1, with 10 bases fitting TRBD2. The germline V gene has CDR1 SGHTA and CDR2 FQGTGA. V was pared by 1 base and J by 4 bases, with 22 bases of the junction left unmatched. This CDR3 is built from 22 residues. For the CDR3, the DNA is TGTGCCAGCAGCTTAAATTGGGGGCCCCTAAGCGGGAGGGCCTTGGCGTACAATGAGCAGTTCTTC. Translation gives CASSLNWGPLSGRALAYNEQFF.

The CDR3 protein is CASSEWGTAAGTEAFF. For the CDR3, the DNA is TGTGCCAGCAGTGAATGGGGGACAGCGGCGGGCACTGAAGCTTTCTTT. The V call is TRBV6-1, the J call TRBJ1-1, with 7 bases aligning to TRBD1. CDR3 length: 16 amino acids. Per the germline V gene, CDR1 is MNHNS and CDR2 is SASEGT. The J segment lost 4 bases and the V segment lost 2 bases, leaving 10 bases of the junction unmatched.

The V call is TRBV10-3, the J call TRBJ2-5; TRBD1 agrees at 8 bases. This CDR3 is built from 16 residues. In germline, CDR1 is ENHRY, CDR2 SYGVKD. V lost 3 bases, J lost 4 bases, and 10 bases stayed unmatched. The CDR3 spells CAISDPDRALGETQYF. CDR3 bases: TGTGCCATCAGTGACCCGGACAGGGCCTTGGGAGAGACCCAGTACTTC.

This chain joins TRBV5-1 and TRBJ2-5; 11 bases are shared with TRBD2. Germline V lookup: CDR1 SGHRS, CDR2 YFSETQ. There are 17 residues in the CDR3. The ends lost 1 base at V and 1 base at J; junction bases unmatched: 6. The CDR3 region has the DNA TGCGCCAGCAGCTTGAGGTCTAGCGGGGGGCGCCAAGAGACCCAGTACTTC. This translates into CASSLRSSGGRQETQYF.

This clonotype was picked up a small number of times. This chain joins TRBV12-3 or TRBV12-4 and TRBJ1-6, with a possible D match to TRBD1 (5 bases). The CDR3 is made up of 15 amino acids. Trimming removed 9 bases at V and 7 bases at J, with 19 bases between. DNA of the CDR3: TGTGCCAGTTCCCCCCCCGGGACGGCAAATTCACCCCTCCACTTT. Amino acids: CASSPPGTANSPLHF.

The J gene is TRBJ2-7, the V gene TRBV15, with 9 nucleotides matching TRBD1. Trimming removed 3 bases from V and 4 bases from J; junction bases left unmatched: 10. Germline CDR1 reads LNHNV; CDR2 reads YYDKDF (reference sequence). CDR3 length: 16 amino acids. CDR3 in amino acids: CATSRARGTGTYEQYF. For the CDR3, the DNA is TGTGCCACCAGCAGGGCAAGGGGGACAGGGACTTACGAGCAGTACTTC.

This rearrangement joins TRBV3-1 to TRBJ2-3, with D possibly being TRBD2 (6 bases). Trimming cost V 2 bases and J 4 bases, with 10 bases left between them. Germline lookup yields CDR1 LGHDT and CDR2 YNNKEL (reference sequence). CDR3 length: 14 residues. The CDR3: CASSQTGLPDTQYF. In DNA form, the CDR3 reads TGTGCCAGCAGCCAAACGGGACTTCCAGATACGCAGTATTTT.

The rearrangement joins TRBV20-1 to TRBJ2-1; the D gene could be TRBD1 or TRBD2 (7 bases each). Trimming left V 3 bases short and J 3 bases short, with 15 bases between. CDR1 DFQATT and CDR2 SNEGSKA come from the germline V gene (reference sequence). The CDR3 contains 15 residues. The CDR3 loop reads CSASPQGGSYNEQFF. The CDR3 DNA follows: TGCAGTGCTAGCCCCCAGGGGGGGAGCTACAATGAGCAGTTCTTC.

The V gene is TRBV4-1, the J gene TRBJ2-1; D may be TRBD2 (5 bases). Germline CDR1 and CDR2: MGHRA and YSYEKL. The CDR3 extends over 13 amino acids. V was clipped by 0 bases and J by 13 bases, with 13 bases between them. CDR3 loop: CASSQDKSLVQFF. CDR3 coding DNA: TGCGCCAGCAGCCAAGATAAGTCACTAGTTCAGTTCTTC.

Only a few counts were recorded for this clonotype. The chain has TRBV20-1 and TRBJ2-3; D not certain. This CDR3 is 14 amino acids long. The germline gives CDR1 DFQATT, CDR2 SNEGSKA (reference sequence). Trimming removed 3 bases at V and 2 bases at J, with 12 bases between. CDR3 in amino acids: CSASDLLDTDTQYF. The CDR3 nucleotides read TGCAGTGCTAGTGACCTTTTAGACACAGATACGCAGTATTTT.

The V call is TRBV7-2, the J call TRBJ2-5; 9 nucleotides agree with TRBD2. CDR1 is SGHTA and CDR2 is FQGNSA in the germline V gene. Losses at the gene ends were 0 bases for V and 4 bases for J; bases not matched to a gene: 3. The CDR3 runs 15 residues. CDR3 DNA: TGTGCCAGCAGCTTAGCTAGCGGGAGTGCAGAGACCCAGTACTTC. Its translation is CASSLASGSAETQYF.